The 3 T cell receptor beta chains in this list originate from one sample, sequenced in a study of cytomegalovirus exposure and HLA in healthy donors. The PCR ran on 60 Vbeta and 13 Jbeta primers. Using immunoSEQ multiplex PCR, the repertoire was profiled, and TCRdb retains in-frame clones only, with some absent. Of 100,000 to 150,000 clones in the sample, 65% to 75% were seen once. Input material: PBMCs. The receptors stem from a man aged 35-49 years in good health and CMV-seropositive.

The genes are TRBV5-1 and TRBJ2-7; 9 bases are a match to TRBD1. The CDR3 sequence is 16 residues long. J was trimmed by 2 bases and V by 5 bases; bases with no gene match: 11. Looked up from germline, CDR1 is SGHRS and CDR2 is YFSETQ. This CDR3 is CASRPNRGRRAYEQYF. CDR3 nucleotides: TGCGCCAGCAGGCCGAACAGGGGGCGGAGGGCCTACGAGCAGTACTTC.

This clone came up a few times. V usage is TRBV9 and J usage is TRBJ1-1; 7 bases map to TRBD1. V gave up 4 bases and J gave up 7 bases; unmatched junction bases: 4. The germline V gene has CDR1 SGDLS and CDR2 YYNGEE. The CDR3 totals 12 residues. The CDR3 sequence is CASSSDRVEAFF. For the CDR3, the DNA is TGTGCCAGCAGCTCTGACAGGGTTGAAGCTTTCTTT.

The J gene is TRBJ1-5, the V gene TRBV6-5; 10 nucleotides align to TRBD1. CDR1 is MNHEY, CDR2 SVGAGI, per germline. The J segment lost 9 bases and the V segment lost 4 bases, leaving 6 bases of the junction unmatched. The CDR3 is 14 amino acids. CDR3 nucleotides: TGTGCCAGCAGTTCGGACAGGGGGATGGCGCCCCAGCATTTT. Its protein product is CASSSDRGMAPQHF.